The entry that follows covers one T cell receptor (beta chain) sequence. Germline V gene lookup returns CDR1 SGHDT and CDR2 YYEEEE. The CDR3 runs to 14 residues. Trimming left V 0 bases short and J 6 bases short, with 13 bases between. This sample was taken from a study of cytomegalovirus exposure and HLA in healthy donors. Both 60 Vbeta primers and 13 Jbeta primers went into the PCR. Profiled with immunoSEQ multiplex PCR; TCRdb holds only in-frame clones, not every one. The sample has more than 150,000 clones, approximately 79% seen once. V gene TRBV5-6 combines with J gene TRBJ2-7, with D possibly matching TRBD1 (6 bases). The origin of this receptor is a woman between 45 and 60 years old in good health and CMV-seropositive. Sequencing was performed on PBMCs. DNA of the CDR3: TGTGCCAGCAGCTTGGGGCAGGGGACGTTCGAGCAGTACTTC. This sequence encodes CASSLGQGTFEQYF.